This T cell receptor beta chain was captured in a study of vaccination and CD4 T cells after COVID-19 (dated by TCRdb to between 2021 and 2023). Regarding the research as a whole: Every convalescent patient had a positive nasal swab PCR test for SARS-CoV-2, with mild disease in several patients and severe disease in one. The spike-specific CD4+ TCR repertoire was compared before and after mRNA vaccination in 10 to 11 COVID-19 convalescent patients and a few infection-naive healthy vaccine recipients. The time from the second vaccine dose to post-vaccine blood sampling had a median of roughly 70 days and ranged from roughly 13 to 241 days. Participants got two doses of the Pfizer-BioNTech BNT162b2 vaccine (n=8) or two doses of the Moderna mRNA-1273 vaccine (n=2). The convalescent cohort comprised six males and four females, including two Hispanic individuals, seven Caucasians, two Asians and one multiracial person. Post-COVID blood samples from convalescent patients were collected a median of around 100 days after diagnosis, with a range of 35 to 161 days. Overlapping spike peptide pools from SARS-CoV-2 and from the common cold coronaviruses HCoV-NL63, HCoV-OC43 and HCoV-229E were used as culture stimuli. As controls, cultures received a CEFX viral epitope pool (the positive control), an HIV-1 Nef peptide pool (the negative control), or no peptide at all. The investigation overall reported the following: Only a relatively small number of convalescent patients were included in the study, and early timepoints following natural infection were not analyzed. Nearly all vaccine-specific clones in convalescent patients (304 of 307) were mono-reactive for SARS-CoV-2 spike rather than cross-reactive with common cold coronaviruses. Among convalescent patients, a median around 83% of the SARS-CoV-2-reactive clones seen after vaccination appeared only after vaccination, which suggests priming specific to the vaccine. The median number of SARS-CoV-2-reactive clonotypes rose from 20 to 25 after infection to roughly 38 after vaccination, but the change was not significant.

From its cysteine to its phenylalanine, the CDR3 spans 15 amino acids. Kept here is only the CDR3 DNA, which spans 45 bases and is read in frame from base 1. CDR1 and CDR2 (SGHDT, YYEEEE) derive from the germline V gene. The junction shows trimming of 0 bases on V and 4 bases on J, and the gene matches do not reach 3 bases of it. In light of the paper, this sample's treatment or condition label describes: roughly 10-day PBMC culture with coronavirus spike peptide pools or control peptides (ViraFEST assay). The ViraFEST assay, used in the study, expanded antigen-specific T cells with peptide pools and then identified the expanded clonotypes through TCR sequencing. The convalescent patients' positive SARS-CoV-2 PCR tests were from March to December 2020, which was before the Alpha, Beta and Delta variants emerged in the United States. Each well held approximately 2 million PBMCs cultured in IMDM containing roughly 5% human AB serum and about 10 IU/ml IL-2, with 8.5 to 10 ug/ml peptide pools added. Half of the culture medium was replaced with fresh IL-2-containing medium on days 3 and 7. CD4+ T cells were isolated after approximately ten days of culture through negative selection using the EasySep CD4+ T cell isolation kit. Ficoll-Paque Plus gradient centrifugation was used to isolate PBMCs from whole blood, and the isolated PBMCs were then either used fresh or cryopreserved at -140C. In general, triplicate wells were set up for every culture condition.

Receptors were amplified or captured by PCR. DNA from cultured CD4+ T cells was subjected to TCR sequencing with the Oncomine TCR Beta short-read assay at the Johns Hopkins FTIC core. Genomic DNA was extracted from the cultured CD4+ T cells with the QIAamp micro DNA kit. The Oncomine TCR Beta libraries from cultured CD4+ T cells were pooled using unique dual indexes and then sequenced on an Illumina iSeq 100. The paper's processing steps were these. Non-productive sequences were filtered out, and CDR3s that did not start with C, did not end with F or W, or were shorter than 7 amino acids were discarded. Antigen-specific clonotypes were identified with the MANAFEST web application by comparing peptide-stimulated wells with reference and other culture wells. For a clone to be called positive, the clone needed an FDR below 0.05, an odds ratio above 5, and a productive frequency above 0.1% in at least two of three replicate wells. Cross-reactive clonotypes were defined as significantly expanded in both SARS-CoV-2 spike wells and at least one common cold coronavirus spike condition. Levenshtein distances (stringdist) and unrooted phylogenetic trees (ape) in R version 3.6.1 were used to assess CDR3 homology. Using fastp trimming at Q25 and MiXCR clonotype assembly, TCRdb reanalyzed the public sequencing data and kept in-frame beta chains. Each entry is one CDR3 protein sequence, shown with its most common DNA and genes. TCRdb's processing, not the authors', yielded these V and J calls. The sample includes 9,500 to 15,000 distinct CDR3 sequences, with 50% observed a single time. 30% to 35% of the sample is taken by the ten largest.

Note on this clonotype: What antigen it recognizes has not been identified. Base-call qualities are not available, and no considerably larger clone is one nucleotide away.

The sample taken for sequencing was CD4+ T cells from blood, cultured in vitro. The chain is encoded by TRBV5-6 joined to TRBJ2-2, with 7 bases in between that match TRBD1. The sequence came from a human donor who had recovered from COVID-19. The nucleotide sequence is given as TGTGCCAGCAGCTTGGGAGGGGGCACCACCGGGGAGCTGTTTTTT. It encodes CASSLGGGTTGELFF.